This T cell receptor beta chain was recorded in a study of OX40 agonist ivuxolimab in advanced cancers. Study-wide context: Enrollees could have had prior anti-PD-1, anti-PD-L1 or anti-CTLA-4 therapy, which 40% had received. Of the patients, three showed partial responses, one with hepatocellular carcinoma and two with cutaneous melanoma.

The ends lost 6 bases at V and 5 bases at J; junction bases unmatched: 6. Germline V gives CDR1 MNHEY, CDR2 SMNVEV (reference sequence). This CDR3 region has 14 residues. Note on this clone: The antigen is unknown.

Whole-study findings and limits: CD4+ and CD8+ blood T cells expanded clonally by week 6 at 0.1 to 3.0 mg/kg.

Drawing of blood for sampling happened at baseline, at cycle 4 day 1, and at cycle 7 day 1. Measured with immunoSEQ multiplex PCR; TCRdb has only the in-frame clones, and not every one. The table records some 100,000 clones, around 89% of them present only once. The TCR originated in an adult with an advanced solid tumor such as melanoma, head and neck, liver or kidney cancer. This specimen consisted of CD4+ or CD8+ T cells sorted from blood, obtained in a trial of the OX40 agonist ivuxolimab. The chain recombines TRBV27 with TRBJ1-2; 10 bases are shared with TRBD1. The CDR3 spells CASRGTGARYGYTF. The CDR3 DNA sequence: TGTGCCAGCAGGGGGACAGGGGCGAGGTATGGCTACACCTTC.